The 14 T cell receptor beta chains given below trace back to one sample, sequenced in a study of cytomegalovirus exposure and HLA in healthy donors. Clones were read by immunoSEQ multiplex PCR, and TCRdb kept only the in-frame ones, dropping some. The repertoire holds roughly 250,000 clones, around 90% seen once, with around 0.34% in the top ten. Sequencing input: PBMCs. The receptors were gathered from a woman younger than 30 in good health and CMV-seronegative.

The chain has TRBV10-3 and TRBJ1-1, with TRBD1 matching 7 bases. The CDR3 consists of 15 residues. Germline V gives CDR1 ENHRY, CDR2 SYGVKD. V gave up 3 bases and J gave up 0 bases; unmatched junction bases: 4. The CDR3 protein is CAISDRQGLNTEAFF. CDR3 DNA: TGTGCCATCAGTGACCGACAGGGACTGAACACTGAAGCTTTCTTT.

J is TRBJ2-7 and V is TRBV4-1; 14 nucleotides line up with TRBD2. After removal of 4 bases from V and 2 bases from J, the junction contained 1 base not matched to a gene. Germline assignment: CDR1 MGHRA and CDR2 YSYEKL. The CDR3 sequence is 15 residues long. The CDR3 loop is CASSLGLAGAYEQYF. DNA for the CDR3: TGCGCCAGCAGCCTGGGACTAGCGGGGGCCTACGAGCAGTACTTC.

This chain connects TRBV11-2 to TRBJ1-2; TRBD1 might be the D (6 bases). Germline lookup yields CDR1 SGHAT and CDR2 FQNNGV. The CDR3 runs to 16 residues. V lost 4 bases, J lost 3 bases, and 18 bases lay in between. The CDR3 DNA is TGTGCCAGCAGCTCCTCGAGACAGGACACTTACTATGGCTACACCTTC. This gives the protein CASSSSRQDTYYGYTF.

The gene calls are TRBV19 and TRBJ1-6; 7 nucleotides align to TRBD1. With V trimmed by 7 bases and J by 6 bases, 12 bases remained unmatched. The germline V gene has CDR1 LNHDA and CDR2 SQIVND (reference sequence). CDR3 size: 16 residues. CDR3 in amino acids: CASTAKGGTVNSPLHF. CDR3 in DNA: TGTGCCAGTACTGCTAAAGGGGGGACAGTTAATTCACCCCTCCACTTT.

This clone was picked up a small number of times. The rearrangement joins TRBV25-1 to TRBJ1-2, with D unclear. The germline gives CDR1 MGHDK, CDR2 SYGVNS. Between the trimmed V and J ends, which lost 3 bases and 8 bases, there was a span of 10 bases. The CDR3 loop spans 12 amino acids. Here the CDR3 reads CASSDGKWGYTF. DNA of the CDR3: TGTGCCAGCAGTGACGGGAAATGGGGCTACACCTTC.

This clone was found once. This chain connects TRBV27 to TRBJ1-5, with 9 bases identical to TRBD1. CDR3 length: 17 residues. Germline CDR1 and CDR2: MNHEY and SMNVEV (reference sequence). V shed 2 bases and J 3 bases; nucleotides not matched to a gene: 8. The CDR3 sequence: CASSLAGTGRYNQPQHF. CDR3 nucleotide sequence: TGTGCCAGCAGTTTAGCCGGGACAGGGCGATACAATCAGCCCCAGCATTTT.

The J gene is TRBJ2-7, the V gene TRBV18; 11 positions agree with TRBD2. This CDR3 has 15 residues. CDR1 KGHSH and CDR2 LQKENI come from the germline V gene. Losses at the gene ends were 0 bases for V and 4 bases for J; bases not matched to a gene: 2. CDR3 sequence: CASSPPGLAVYEQYF. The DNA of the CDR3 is TGTGCCAGCTCACCACCGGGACTAGCGGTTTACGAGCAGTACTTC.

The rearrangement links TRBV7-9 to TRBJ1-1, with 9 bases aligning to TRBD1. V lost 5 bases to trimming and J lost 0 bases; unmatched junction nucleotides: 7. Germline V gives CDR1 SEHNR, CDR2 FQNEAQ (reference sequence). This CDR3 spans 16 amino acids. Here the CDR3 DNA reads TGTGCCAGCAGCCCCCGACAGGGGGTGTTGAACACTGAAGCTTTCTTT. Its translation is CASSPRQGVLNTEAFF.

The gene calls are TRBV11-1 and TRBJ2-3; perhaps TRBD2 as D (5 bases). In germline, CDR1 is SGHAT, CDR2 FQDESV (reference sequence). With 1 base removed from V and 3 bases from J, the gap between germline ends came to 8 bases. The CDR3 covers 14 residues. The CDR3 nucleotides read TGTGCCAGCAGCTTAGTATCGGGAACAGATACGCAGTATTTT. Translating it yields CASSLVSGTDTQYF.

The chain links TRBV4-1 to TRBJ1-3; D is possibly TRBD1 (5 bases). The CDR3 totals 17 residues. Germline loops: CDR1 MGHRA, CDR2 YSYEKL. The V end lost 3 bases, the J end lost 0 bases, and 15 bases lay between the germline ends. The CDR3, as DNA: TGCGCCAGCAGCCATACAGGAACAGAGCGCTCTGGAAACACCATATATTTT. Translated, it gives CASSHTGTERSGNTIYF.

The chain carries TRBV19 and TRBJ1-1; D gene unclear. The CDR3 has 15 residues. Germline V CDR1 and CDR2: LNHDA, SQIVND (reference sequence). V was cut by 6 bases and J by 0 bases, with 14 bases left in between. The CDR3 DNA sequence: TGTGCCAGTAGGCCCGAGCGGGCTATGAACACTGAAGCTTTCTTT. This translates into CASRPERAMNTEAFF.

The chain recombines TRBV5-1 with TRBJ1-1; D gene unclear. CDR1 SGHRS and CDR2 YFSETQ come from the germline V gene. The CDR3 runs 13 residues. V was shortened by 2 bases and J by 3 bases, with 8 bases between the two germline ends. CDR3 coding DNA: TGCGCCAGCAGCTTCGGAGAAGACACTGAAGCTTTCTTT. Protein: CASSFGEDTEAFF.

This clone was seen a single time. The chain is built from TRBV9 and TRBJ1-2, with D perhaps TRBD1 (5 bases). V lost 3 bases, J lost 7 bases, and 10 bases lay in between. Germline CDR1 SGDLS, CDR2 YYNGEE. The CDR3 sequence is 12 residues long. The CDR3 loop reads CASSAWGSGYTF. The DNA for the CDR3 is TGTGCCAGCAGCGCCTGGGGCAGTGGCTACACCTTC.

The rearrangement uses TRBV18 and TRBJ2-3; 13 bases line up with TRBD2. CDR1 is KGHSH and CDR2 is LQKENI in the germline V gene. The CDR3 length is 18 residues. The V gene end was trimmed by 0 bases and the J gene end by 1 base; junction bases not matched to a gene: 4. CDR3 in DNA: TGTGCCAGCTCACCACCGGGACTAGCGGGGACCGGCACAGATACGCAGTATTTT. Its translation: CASSPPGLAGTGTDTQYF.